This TCR beta chain originates from a study of response to subunit inactivated influenza vaccine. A single record per CDR3 protein comes from TCRdb applying MiXCR to the RT-PCR reads. The repertoire holds 150,000 to 200,000 distinct CDR3 sequences, with more than 10% as singletons. The CDR3 loop spans 15 amino acids. Looked up from germline, CDR1 is SEHNR and CDR2 is FQNEAQ (reference sequence). Trimming removed 4 bases at V and 8 bases at J, with 17 bases between. This clonotype was observed a few times. The data were also submitted as part of a second study, on T cells expressing NK-cell markers. This second study notes: 5'RACE template switching built TCR beta cDNA with unique molecular identifiers.

J is TRBJ1-4 and V is TRBV7-9; D gene ambiguous. The sequenced sample was CD8+ T cells sorted from PBMCs, obtained about 13 days after vaccination. The sequence came from a man aged 50 or older who received an inactivated influenza vaccine. For the CDR3, the DNA is TGTGCCAGCAGCTCCCCGGAGGGCGATCAAGAAAAACTGTTTTTT. Translation gives CASSSPEGDQEKLFF. The full variable domain, its missing parts supplied by reference TRBV7-9 and TRBJ1-4, is DTGVSQNPRHKITKRGQNVTFRCDPISEHNRLYWYRQTLGQGPEFLTYFQNEAQLEKSRLLSDRFSAERPKGSFSTLEIQRTEQGDSAMYLCASSSPEGDQEKLFFGSGTQLSVL.